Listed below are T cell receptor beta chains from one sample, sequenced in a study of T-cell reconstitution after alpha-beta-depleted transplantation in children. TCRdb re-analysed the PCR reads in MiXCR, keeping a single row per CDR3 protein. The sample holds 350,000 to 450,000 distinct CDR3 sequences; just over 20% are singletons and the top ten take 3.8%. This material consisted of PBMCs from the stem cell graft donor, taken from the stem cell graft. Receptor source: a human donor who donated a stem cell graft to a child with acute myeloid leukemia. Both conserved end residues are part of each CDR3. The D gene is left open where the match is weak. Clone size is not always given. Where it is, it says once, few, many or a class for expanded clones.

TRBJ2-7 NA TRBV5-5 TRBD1 TGTGCCAGCAGCCCGGGACAGCCAGATTGGGAGCAGTACTTC CASSPGQPDWEQYF
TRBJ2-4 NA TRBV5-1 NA TGCGCCAGCAGCAACACCACGGGGACTTGGGACATTCAGTACTTC CASSNTTGTWDIQYF
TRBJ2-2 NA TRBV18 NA TGTGCCAGCTCACCGGAGAGCGCCGAGATGGGGACCGGGGAGCTGTTTTTT CASSPESAEMGTGELFF
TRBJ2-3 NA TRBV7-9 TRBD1 TGTGCCAGCAGCTCCGGGACAGGGAAGAGAGATACGCAGTATTTT CASSSGTGKRDTQYF
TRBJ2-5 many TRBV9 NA TGTGCCAGCAGCGTTGGGTACCAAGAGACCCAGTACTTC CASSVGYQETQYF
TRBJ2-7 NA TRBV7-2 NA TGTGCCAGCAGCTTTTACCGGCGGGCTCCCTTCGAGCAGTACTTC CASSFYRRAPFEQYF
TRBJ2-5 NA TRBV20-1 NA TGCAGTGCTAGAGATGGTTCTCCGGAGGGAGAGACCCAGTACTTC CSARDGSPEGETQYF
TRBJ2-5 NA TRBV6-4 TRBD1 TGTGCCAGCAGTGACTCACCAGGGGGCAAAGAGACCCAGTACTTC CASSDSPGGKETQYF
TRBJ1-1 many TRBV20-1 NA TGCAGTGCTAAGACACTCTTCCCAGGAGGAGGCACTGAAGCTTTCTTT CSAKTLFPGGGTEAFF
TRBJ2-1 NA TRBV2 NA TGTGCCAGCAGTGATTCCGGGGTTTACAATGAGCAGTTCTTC CASSDSGVYNEQFF
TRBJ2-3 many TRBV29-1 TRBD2 TGCAGCGTTGAAGATCGTAGCGGGTACACAGATACGCAGTATTTT CSVEDRSGYTDTQYF
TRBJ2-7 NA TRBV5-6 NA TGTGCCAGCAGCTTACCAGCGGACTCCTACGAGCAGTACTTC CASSLPADSYEQYF
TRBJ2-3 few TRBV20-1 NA TGCAGTGCTAGAGAAAGTACAGATACGCAGTATTTT CSARESTDTQYF
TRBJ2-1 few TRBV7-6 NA TGTGCCAGCAGCTCCGCCGACTCGTACAATGAGCAGTTCTTC CASSSADSYNEQFF
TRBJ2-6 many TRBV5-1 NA TGCGCCAGCAGCCCGTCCCCTCAGAGCTCTGGGGCCAACGTCCTGACTTTC CASSPSPQSSGANVLTF
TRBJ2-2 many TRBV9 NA TGTGCCAGCAGCGCCACCGGGGAGCTGTTTTTT CASSATGELFF